This T cell receptor (beta chain) came from a study of blood T cell repertoires in COVID-19. Background on the study: COVID-19 samples from acute and convalescent phases originated in the United States, Italy and Spain. In each case, the material was cDNA or gDNA derived from T cells, B-cell-depleted T cells, or PBMCs.

Only one count was recorded for this clone. Germline CDR1 is SGHDT and CDR2 is YYEEEE. The CDR3 extends over 13 amino acids. V lost 6 bases to trimming and J lost 4 bases; unmatched junction nucleotides: 5. The table came from immunoSEQ multiplex PCR; TCRdb's copy has only in-frame clones and leaves some out. The top ten hold just over 8.5% of the sample, which has around 190,000 clones, around 76% seen once. V usage is TRBV5-6 and J usage is TRBJ1-2; 8 nucleotides align to TRBD1. The TCR comes from a woman aged 45 to 65 with active or convalescent COVID-19. Sequencing used peripheral blood. CDR3 DNA sequence: TGTGCCAGCACCAAGGACAGGGTCTATGGCTACACCTTC. Translating gives CASTKDRVYGYTF.